Shown below are 23 T cell receptor beta chains from a single sample sequenced in a study of vaccination and CD4 T cells after COVID-19. The treatment was: approximately nine-day PBMC culture with coronavirus spike peptide pools or control peptides (ViraFEST assay). The Oncomine TCR Beta short-read assay generated sequence data from the DNA of cultured CD4+ T cells. One entry per CDR3 protein, called by TCRdb with MiXCR from the PCR reads. The table includes about 26,000 distinct CDR3 sequences, around three fifths detected once. These receptors have no identified antigens. The specimen was CD4+ T cells from blood, cultured in vitro. Every receptor here comes from a human donor who had recovered from COVID-19.

The chain uses TRBV7-9 and TRBJ1-6, with a weak D call TRBD1 (5 bases). Per germline, CDR1 SEHNR and CDR2 FQNEAQ (reference sequence). Trimming stripped 5 bases from V and 10 bases from J, with 21 bases between. The CDR3 totals 16 residues. CDR3 sequence (DNA): TGTGCCAGCAGCCCTAACTGGACATCGGGTTACTCACCCCTCCACTTT. Its protein product is CASSPNWTSGYSPLHF.

This clonotype was counted between two and nine times. V and J are TRBV18 and TRBJ1-5; the D gene is possibly TRBD1 (5 bases). The CDR3 extends over 14 amino acids. From germline, CDR1 is KGHSH and CDR2 LQKENI. Trimming removed 2 bases from V and 5 bases from J, with 10 bases in between. The CDR3 DNA follows: TGTGCCAGCTCACCAAGTGGGGGGGATCAGCCCCAGCATTTT. It translates to CASSPSGGDQPQHF.

This clonotype has just a few counts. V usage is TRBV6-5 and J usage is TRBJ2-7; TRBD2 aligns across 9 bases. V was clipped by 4 bases and J by 0 bases; unmatched bases: 4. Germline CDR1 MNHEY, CDR2 SVGAGI. The CDR3 covers 15 residues. In nucleotides, the CDR3 is TGTGCCAGCAGTTCATTTAGCGGGAGCTCCTACGAGCAGTACTTC. Translating it yields CASSSFSGSSYEQYF.

The gene calls are TRBV24-1 and TRBJ2-1; perhaps TRBD2 as D (5 bases). CDR1 is KGHDR and CDR2 is SFDVKD in the germline V gene. V was clipped by 9 bases and J by 8 bases, with 16 bases between them. CDR3 length: 13 residues. The CDR3 DNA reads as TGTGCCACCCGAGATAGTTTTAGCGATGAGCAGTTCTTC. Translating gives CATRDSFSDEQFF.

On this clonotype itself: This may come from a read error, since a much larger clone is one base off. V is TRBV20-1 and J is TRBJ1-1, with 7 nucleotides matching TRBD1. CDR1 DFQATT and CDR2 SNEGSKA come from the germline V gene (reference sequence). This CDR3 region has 16 residues. CDR3 bases: TGCGGTGCTAGACTGGGACAGACCCCATTGAACACTGAAGCTTTCTTT. Encoded protein: CGARLGQTPLNTEAFF.

The sample holds one count of this clonotype. The gene calls are TRBV20-1 and TRBJ2-3; 9 bases match TRBD2. Trimming cost V 3 bases and J 7 bases; bases outside gene matches: 8. CDR3 size: 14 residues. CDR1 and CDR2 (germline): DFQATT, SNEGSKA (reference sequence). CDR3 DNA: TGCAGTGCTAGGCCGGGACTAGCTTTAAATACGCAGTATTTT. This translates into CSARPGLALNTQYF.

The CDR3, as DNA: TGTGCCAGCAGCTTACTCCCCGCAGGGACAGGGGGCGCGAGCTATGGCTACACCTTC. Residues: CASSLLPAGTGGASYGYTF. The chain joins TRBV11-3 to TRBJ1-2, with TRBD1 matching 12 bases. The length of the CDR3 is 19 residues. The V gene end was trimmed by 2 bases and the J gene end by 4 bases; junction bases not matched to a gene: 14. CDR1 and CDR2 from the germline V gene are SGHNT and YENEEA.

The chain links TRBV12-3 or TRBV12-4 to TRBJ1-2; D gene unclear. The CDR3 covers 12 residues. V lost 7 bases and J lost 5, with 11 bases in between. DNA of the CDR3: TGTGCCAGCACCCTCTCTGGGTATGGCTACACCTTC. Translating it yields CASTLSGYGYTF.

V is TRBV6-1 and J is TRBJ1-2, with unresolved D. CDR3 length equals 13 residues. Germline V gene sequence: CDR1 MNHNS, CDR2 SASEGT. The V and J ends lost 5 bases and 7 bases respectively, with 14 bases between them. CDR3: CASSQEIACGYTF. The CDR3 nucleotides are TGTGCCAGCAGTCAAGAGATCGCCTGTGGCTACACCTTC.

This clonotype was observed a handful of times. The chain carries TRBV7-2 and TRBJ2-7, with unresolved D. The CDR3 has 11 residues. The germline V and J ends were trimmed by 8 bases and 4 bases, with 9 bases remaining between them. Germline-derived CDR1 and CDR2 are SGHTA and FQGNSA. This CDR3 reads CASGTPYEQYF. The CDR3 nucleotides read TGTGCCAGCGGAACTCCGTACGAGCAGTACTTC.

The V gene is TRBV5-1, the J gene TRBJ1-6; 9 bases are shared with TRBD1. The CDR3 loop spans 14 amino acids. Per germline, CDR1 SGHRS and CDR2 YFSETQ. Unmatched junction bases numbered 6, after V lost 4 bases and J lost 10 bases. CDR3 DNA: TGCGCCAGCAGCGCGGGACAGGGTAACTCACCCCTCCACTTT. It translates to CASSAGQGNSPLHF.

The CDR3 region has the DNA TGTGCCAGTAGTCCCAGAGGGGGGCGCGGTGAAAAACTGTTTTTT. It codes for CASSPRGGRGEKLFF. The V gene is TRBV19, the J gene TRBJ1-4; weak D call: TRBD1 (6 bases). The CDR3 extends over 15 amino acids. Germline assignment: CDR1 LNHDA and CDR2 SQIVND (reference sequence). Trimming pared 5 bases from V and 7 bases from J, leaving 17 bases between.

V usage is TRBV24-1 and J usage is TRBJ2-7, with D unclear. V shed 1 base and J shed 5 bases, with 14 bases lying between them. This CDR3 comprises 15 residues. Germline CDR1 is KGHDR and CDR2 is SFDVKD. The CDR3 DNA follows: TGTGCCACCAGTGATTTTTCGGCCGGTCGGAACGAGCAGTACTTC. It encodes CATSDFSAGRNEQYF.

The chain joins TRBV15 to TRBJ2-7, with TRBD2 as a possible D gene (5 bases). V dropped 0 bases and J dropped 7 bases, with 10 bases sitting between them. Germline CDR1 is LNHNV and CDR2 is YYDKDF (reference sequence). The length of the CDR3 is 13 residues. CDR3 nucleotides: TGTGCCACCAGCAGAGACGGATGGGAGGAGCAGTACTTC. Protein product: CATSRDGWEEQYF.

This clonotype was recorded a few times. This sequence joins TRBV6-2 or TRBV6-3 and TRBJ2-5, with 9 bases lining up with TRBD1. The V gene end was trimmed by 5 bases and the J gene end by 5 bases; junction bases not matched to a gene: 6. Per the germline V gene, CDR1 is MNHEY and CDR2 is SVGEGT. This CDR3 spans 14 amino acids. The CDR3 DNA follows: TGTGCCAGCAGTAGGACAGGGGTTCGGGAGACCCAGTACTTC. Translated: CASSRTGVRETQYF.

This chain's CDR3 is CASSFAPGGGYGYTF. The DNA for the CDR3 is TGTGCCAGCAGCTTTGCTCCAGGGGGCGGCTATGGCTACACCTTC. The V gene is TRBV7-9, the J gene TRBJ1-2; 8 bases align to TRBD1. The germline CDR1 and CDR2 sequences are SEHNR and FQNEAQ (reference sequence). Trimming cost V 3 bases and J 4 bases; bases outside gene matches: 7. The CDR3 extends over 15 amino acids.

V is TRBV6-5 and J is TRBJ1-6; D call uncertain. Germline lookup yields CDR1 MNHEY and CDR2 SVGAGI. Trimming cost V 2 bases and J 7 bases, with 12 bases left between them. This CDR3 spans 15 amino acids. The CDR3 DNA reads TGTGCCAGCAGTTACAAAGGTGATCGGAATTCACCCCTCCACTTT. It codes for CASSYKGDRNSPLHF.

The genes are TRBV7-2 and TRBJ1-2; tentative D call: TRBD1 (6 bases). Germline V gives CDR1 SGHTA, CDR2 FQGNSA. CDR3 length equals 15 residues. Trimming shortened V by 5 bases and J by 4 bases, and 17 bases separated the two germline ends. The CDR3 DNA reads TGTGCCAGCAGCCAGGGACAAAGTGGTAGCTATGGCTACACCTTC. Its translation is CASSQGQSGSYGYTF.

The chain employs TRBV12-3 or TRBV12-4 and TRBJ1-2; tentatively, D is TRBD1 (5 bases). This CDR3 is 14 amino acids long. V lost 8 bases to trimming and J lost 8 bases, with 21 bases between them. This CDR3 reads CASGRVPIRGGYTF. The CDR3 DNA follows: TGTGCCAGCGGCCGTGTTCCAATTAGGGGAGGCTACACCTTC.

The chain joins TRBV24-1 to TRBJ2-2, with D maybe TRBD1 (5 bases). The V end was cut by 11 bases, the J end by 7 bases, with 22 bases between. Germline lookup yields CDR1 KGHDR and CDR2 SFDVKD. This CDR3 has 15 amino acids. The CDR3 DNA sequence: TGTGCCAGGAGAGGACGTAGGGGTTGGTGCGGGGAGCTGTTTTTT. The encoded protein is CARRGRRGWCGELFF.

The V gene is TRBV2, the J gene TRBJ2-6, with D perhaps matching TRBD1 (5 bases). The CDR3 has 14 amino acids. The V end lost 6 bases, the J end lost 0 bases, and 6 bases lay between the germline ends. In germline, CDR1 is SNHLY, CDR2 FYNNEI. CDR3 amino acids: CASRQGSGANVLTF. DNA for the CDR3: TGTGCCAGCAGGCAGGGCTCTGGGGCCAACGTCCTGACTTTC.

The chain combines TRBV15 with TRBJ2-2; 7 bases line up with TRBD2. Germline CDR1 and CDR2: LNHNV and YYDKDF (reference sequence). The CDR3 runs 17 residues. Trimming cost V 4 bases and J 3 bases; bases outside gene matches: 11. The chain's CDR3 is CATSTDRAGSDTGELFF. The CDR3 DNA is TGTGCCACCAGCACAGACCGAGCGGGGTCGGACACCGGGGAGCTGTTTTTT.

The genes are TRBV30 and TRBJ1-6; D is perhaps TRBD1 (5 bases). With 3 bases removed from V and 5 bases from J, the gap between germline ends came to 17 bases. The CDR3 contains 16 residues. CDR1 is GTSNPN and CDR2 is SVGIG in the germline V gene (reference sequence). The CDR3 DNA is TGTGCCTGGAGAGATTGGGGAGACAGCAATAATTCACCCCTCCACTTT. Protein: CAWRDWGDSNNSPLHF.